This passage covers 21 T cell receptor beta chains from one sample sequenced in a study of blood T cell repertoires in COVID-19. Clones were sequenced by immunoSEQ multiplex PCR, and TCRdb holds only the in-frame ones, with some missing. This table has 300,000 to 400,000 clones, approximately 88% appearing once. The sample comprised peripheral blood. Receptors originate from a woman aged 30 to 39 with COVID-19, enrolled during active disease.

CDR3 residues: CSVDYNRGTYGYTF. CDR3 in DNA: TGCAGCGTTGATTATAACAGGGGAACCTATGGCTACACCTTC. The J gene is TRBJ1-2, the V gene TRBV29-1; 7 bases map to TRBD1. The ends lost 3 bases at V and 4 bases at J; junction bases unmatched: 8. The germline V gene has CDR1 SQVTM and CDR2 ANQGSEA. This CDR3 is 14 amino acids long.

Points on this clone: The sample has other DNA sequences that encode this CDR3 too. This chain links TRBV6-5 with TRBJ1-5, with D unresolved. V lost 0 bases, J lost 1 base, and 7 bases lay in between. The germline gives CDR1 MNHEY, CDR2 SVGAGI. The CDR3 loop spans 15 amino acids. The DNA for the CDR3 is TGTGCCAGCAGTTACTCGGGCCAGAGCAATCAGCCCCAGCATTTT. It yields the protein CASSYSGQSNQPQHF.

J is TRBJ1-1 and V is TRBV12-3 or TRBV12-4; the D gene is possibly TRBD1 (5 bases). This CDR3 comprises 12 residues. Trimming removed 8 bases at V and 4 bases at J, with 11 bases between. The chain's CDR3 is CASGRDGTEAFF. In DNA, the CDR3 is TGTGCCAGCGGGCGGGACGGCACTGAAGCTTTCTTT.

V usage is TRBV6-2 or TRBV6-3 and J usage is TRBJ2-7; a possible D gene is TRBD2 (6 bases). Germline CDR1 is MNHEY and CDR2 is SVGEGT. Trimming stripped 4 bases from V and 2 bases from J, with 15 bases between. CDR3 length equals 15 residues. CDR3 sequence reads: CASSFLRDSTYEQYF. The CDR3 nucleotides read TGTGCCAGCAGTTTCCTCCGGGACTCCACCTACGAGCAGTACTTC.

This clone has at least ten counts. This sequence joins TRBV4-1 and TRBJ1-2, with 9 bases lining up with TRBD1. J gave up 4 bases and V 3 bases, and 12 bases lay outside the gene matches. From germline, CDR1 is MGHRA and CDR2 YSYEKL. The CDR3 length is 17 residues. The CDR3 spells CASSQPTPTGGIYGYTF. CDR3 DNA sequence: TGCGCCAGCAGCCAGCCCACGCCTACAGGGGGCATCTATGGCTACACCTTC.

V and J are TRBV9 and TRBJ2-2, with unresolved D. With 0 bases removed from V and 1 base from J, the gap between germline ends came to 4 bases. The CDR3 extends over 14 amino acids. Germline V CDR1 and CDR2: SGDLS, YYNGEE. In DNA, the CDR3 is TGTGCCAGCAGCGTAGGACAGAACACCGGGGAGCTGTTTTTT. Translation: CASSVGQNTGELFF.

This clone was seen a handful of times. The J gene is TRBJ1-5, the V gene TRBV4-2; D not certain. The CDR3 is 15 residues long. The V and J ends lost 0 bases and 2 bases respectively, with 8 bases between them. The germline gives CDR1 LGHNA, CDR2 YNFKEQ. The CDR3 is CASSQEKGGNQPQHF. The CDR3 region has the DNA TGTGCCAGCAGCCAAGAAAAGGGAGGCAATCAGCCCCAGCATTTT.

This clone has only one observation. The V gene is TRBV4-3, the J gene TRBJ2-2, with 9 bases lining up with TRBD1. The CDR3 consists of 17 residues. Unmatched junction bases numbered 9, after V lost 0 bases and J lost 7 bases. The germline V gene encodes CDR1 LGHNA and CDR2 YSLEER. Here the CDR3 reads CASSQDGTGNVGGELFF. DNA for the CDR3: TGCGCCAGCAGCCAAGACGGGACAGGGAACGTAGGCGGGGAGCTGTTTTTT.

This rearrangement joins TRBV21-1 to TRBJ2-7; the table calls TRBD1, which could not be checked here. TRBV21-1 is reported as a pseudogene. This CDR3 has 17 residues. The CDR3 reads CASSKPPPRFRHYEQYV. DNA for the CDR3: TGTGCCAGCAGCAAACCCCCGCCCAGGTTTCGACACTACGAGCAGTACGTC.

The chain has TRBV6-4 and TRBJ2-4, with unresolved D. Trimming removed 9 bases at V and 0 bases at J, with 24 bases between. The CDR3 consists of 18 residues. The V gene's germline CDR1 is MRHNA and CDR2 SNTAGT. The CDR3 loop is CARFPGYRTHLAKNIQYF. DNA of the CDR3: TGTGCCAGATTCCCAGGCTACCGCACACATCTAGCCAAAAACATTCAGTACTTC.

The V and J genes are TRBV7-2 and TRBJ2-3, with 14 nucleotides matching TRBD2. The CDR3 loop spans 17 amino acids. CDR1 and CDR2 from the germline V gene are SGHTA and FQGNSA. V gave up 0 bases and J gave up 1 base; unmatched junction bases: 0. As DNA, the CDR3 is TGTGCCAGCAGCTTAGCGGGACTAGCGGGAGGCACAGATACGCAGTATTTT. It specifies CASSLAGLAGGTDTQYF.

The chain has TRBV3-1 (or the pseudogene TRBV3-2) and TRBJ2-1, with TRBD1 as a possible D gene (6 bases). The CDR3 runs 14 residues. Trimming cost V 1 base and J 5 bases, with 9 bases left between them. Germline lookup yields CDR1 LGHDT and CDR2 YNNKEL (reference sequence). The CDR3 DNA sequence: TGTGCCAGCAGCCAAGGGCCAGGGGACAATGAGCAGTTCTTC. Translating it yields CASSQGPGDNEQFF.

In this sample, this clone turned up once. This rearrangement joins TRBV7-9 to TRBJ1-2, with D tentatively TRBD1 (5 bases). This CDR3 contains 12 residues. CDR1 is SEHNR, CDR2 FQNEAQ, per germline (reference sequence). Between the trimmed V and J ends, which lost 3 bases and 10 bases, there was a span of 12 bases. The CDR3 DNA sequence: TGTGCCAGCAGCTTCGAATCCAGGGACTACACCTTC. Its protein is CASSFESRDYTF.

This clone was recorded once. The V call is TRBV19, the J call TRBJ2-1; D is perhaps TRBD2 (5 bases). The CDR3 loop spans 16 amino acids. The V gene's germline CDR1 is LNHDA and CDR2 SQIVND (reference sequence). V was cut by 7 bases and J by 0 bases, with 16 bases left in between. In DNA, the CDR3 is TGTGCCAGTACCGGTCCGGGAAAGGGCTCCTACAATGAGCAGTTCTTC. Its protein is CASTGPGKGSYNEQFF.

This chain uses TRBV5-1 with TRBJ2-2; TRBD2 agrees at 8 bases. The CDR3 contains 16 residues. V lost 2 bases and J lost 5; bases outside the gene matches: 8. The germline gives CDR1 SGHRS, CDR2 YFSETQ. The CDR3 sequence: CASSFERGLDTGELFF. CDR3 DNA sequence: TGCGCCAGCAGCTTCGAGCGGGGGTTAGATACCGGGGAGCTGTTTTTT.

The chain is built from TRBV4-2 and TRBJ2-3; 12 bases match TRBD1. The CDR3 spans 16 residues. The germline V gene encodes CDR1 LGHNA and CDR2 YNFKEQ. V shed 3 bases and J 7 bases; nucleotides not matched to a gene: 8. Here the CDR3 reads CASSQDGTGGVNTQYF. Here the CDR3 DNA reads TGTGCCAGCAGCCAGGACGGGACAGGGGGCGTAAATACGCAGTATTTT.

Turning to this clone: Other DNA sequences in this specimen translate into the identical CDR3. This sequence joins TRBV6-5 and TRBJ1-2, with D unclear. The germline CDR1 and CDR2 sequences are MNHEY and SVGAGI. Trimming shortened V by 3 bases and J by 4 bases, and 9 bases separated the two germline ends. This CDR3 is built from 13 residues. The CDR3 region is CASSYSGSYGYTF. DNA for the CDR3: TGTGCCAGCAGTTATTCGGGGTCCTATGGCTACACCTTC.

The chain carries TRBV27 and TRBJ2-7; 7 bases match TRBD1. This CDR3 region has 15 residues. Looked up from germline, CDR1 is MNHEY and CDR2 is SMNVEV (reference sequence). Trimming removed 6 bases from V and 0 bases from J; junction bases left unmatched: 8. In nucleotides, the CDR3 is TGTGCCAGCAGGCTACAGGGGCCGAGCTCCTACGAGCAGTACTTC. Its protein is CASRLQGPSSYEQYF.

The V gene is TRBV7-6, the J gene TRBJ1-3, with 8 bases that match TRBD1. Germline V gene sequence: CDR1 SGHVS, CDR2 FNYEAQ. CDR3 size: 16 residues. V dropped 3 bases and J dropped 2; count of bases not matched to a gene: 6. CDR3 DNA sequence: TGTGCCAGCAGCTTCGAGCCGACAGGGGCTGGAAACACCATATATTTT. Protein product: CASSFEPTGAGNTIYF.

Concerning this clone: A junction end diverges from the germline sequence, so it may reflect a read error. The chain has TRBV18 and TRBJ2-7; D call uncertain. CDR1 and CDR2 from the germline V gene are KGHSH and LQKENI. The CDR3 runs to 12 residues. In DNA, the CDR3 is TGTGCCAGCTCACCACCGGTACAGAGTCAACACTTC. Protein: CASSPPVQSQHF.

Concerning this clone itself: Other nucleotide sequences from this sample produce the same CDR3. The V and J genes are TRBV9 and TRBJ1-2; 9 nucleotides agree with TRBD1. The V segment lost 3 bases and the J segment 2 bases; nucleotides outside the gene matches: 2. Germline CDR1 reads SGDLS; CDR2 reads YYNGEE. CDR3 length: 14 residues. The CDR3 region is CASSGGTGNYGYTF. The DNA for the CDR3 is TGTGCCAGCAGCGGGGGGACAGGGAACTATGGCTACACCTTC.